This TCR beta chain was identified during a study of identical twins. TCRdb reanalysed the 5' RACE reads using MiXCR and keeps one entry per CDR3 protein. The repertoire includes 310,000 or so distinct CDR3 sequences, 8.5% to 9.5% of them detected once, and approximately 7% sits in the top ten. Every one of the donors was a healthy Caucasian. This clonotype was observed a few times. The antigen is undetermined. Study-wide findings and caveats: Excess sharing between twins was weaker in beta out-of-frame sequences. In cord blood, abundant beta clonotypes had fewer insertions; memory showed no trend.

The same sample was also studied in work on yellow fever vaccine responses in identical twins. From that second work: Reportedly, twins' vaccine T cell responses looked partly convergent and partly personalized.

Sequencing used CD8+ T cells sorted from blood. This clonotype was sampled from a woman aged 18 to 35 in good health.

The CDR3 nucleotides are TGTGCCACCAGTGATTTGCCAGGGGCAGTTCCCGGGGAGCTGTTTTTT. Translated: CATSDLPGAVPGELFF. This rearrangement joins TRBV24-1 to TRBJ2-2, with a tentative D call TRBD1 (6 bases). The CDR3 covers 16 residues. Per the germline V gene, CDR1 is KGHDR and CDR2 is SFDVKD. Trimming removed 0 bases at V and 6 bases at J, with 13 bases between.